The next 3 T cell receptor beta chains were all read from a single sample in a study of graft-versus-host responses after intestinal transplantation. Clones were read by immunoSEQ multiplex PCR, and TCRdb kept only the in-frame ones, dropping some. The table has 20,000 or so clones, 70% to 80% seen once. Tissue processing of the graft released intraepithelial and lamina propria lymphocytes from it. The sample here was ileum tissue, taken 12 days after intestinal transplant. These TCRs come from a human patient who received an intestinal transplant, so some T cells may come from the graft donor.

The CDR3, as DNA: TGTGCCAGCAGTCCCGGACTCTCAGATACGCAGTATTTT. Translation gives CASSPGLSDTQYF. The gene calls are TRBV7-9 and TRBJ2-3; D is perhaps TRBD2 (5 bases). Germline V CDR1 and CDR2: SEHNR, FQNEAQ (reference sequence). The CDR3 covers 13 residues. Trimming took off 6 bases at V and 4 bases at J, with 11 bases between the two ends.

The chain links TRBV4-2 to TRBJ2-1; no clear D. CDR1 and CDR2 from the germline V gene are LGHNA and YNFKEQ. The CDR3 runs to 14 residues. The V end lost 4 bases, the J end lost 5 bases, and 12 bases lay between the germline ends. The DNA of the CDR3 is TGTGCCAGCAGCCGAGCCAGGCCCGACAATGAGCAGTTCTTC. Translation: CASSRARPDNEQFF.

The chain has TRBV19 and TRBJ1-5, with a weak D call TRBD1 (5 bases). V was shortened by 0 bases and J by 1 base, with 16 bases between the two germline ends. Germline V gene lookup returns CDR1 LNHDA and CDR2 SQIVND (reference sequence). The CDR3 is 18 residues long. The CDR3: CASSIDRRGVGSNQPQHF. In DNA form, the CDR3 reads TGTGCCAGTAGTATAGATCGTAGGGGCGTGGGCAGCAATCAGCCCCAGCATTTT.